Given below is one T cell receptor (beta chain) in context. The antigen is undetermined. Sequencing used cDNA as its template, made by extracting RNA and reverse transcribing it. Produced via immunoSEQ multiplex PCR; TCRdb's table is partial and in-frame only. This table holds about 97,000 clones, 41% found once. This record belongs to a study of CD8+ T cells in alopecia areata. Background on the study: It was oral tofacitinib, at 5 to 10 mg twice daily, that treated patients received. Tofacitinib therapy took 6 to 18 months; 6 months off drug came after.

J lost 2 bases, V lost 6 bases, and 5 bases had no gene match. The CDR3 consists of 14 residues. The germline V gene encodes CDR1 SGHNT and CDR2 YYREEE (reference sequence). Study outcomes and limitations: An increase in clonality over normal scalp was evident in lesional scalp, especially alopecia totalis/universalis. Sequence data from scalp samples additionally include resident alphabeta T cells of normal skin.

The chain is built from TRBV5-4 and TRBJ2-1; the match to TRBD1 covers 7 bases. The sequenced sample consisted of CD4+ T cells sorted from blood. The source of this sequence is a human donor with alopecia areata. In DNA form, the CDR3 reads TGTGCCAGCACCAGACAGGGTGCCTACAATGAGCAGTTCTTC. Amino acids: CASTRQGAYNEQFF.